Shown below are 5 T cell receptor beta chains from a single sample sequenced in a study of cytomegalovirus exposure and HLA in healthy donors. Both 60 Vbeta primers and 13 Jbeta primers went into the PCR. Produced via immunoSEQ multiplex PCR; TCRdb's table is partial and in-frame only. The sample holds some 90,000 clones, roughly 79% seen once. The sequencing input was PBMCs. The receptors shown here come from a woman between 65 and 79 years old in good health and CMV-seropositive.

This chain joins TRBV5-1 and TRBJ2-2; 8 bases line up with TRBD1. This CDR3 is 16 amino acids long. Losses at the gene ends were 1 base for V and 5 bases for J; bases not matched to a gene: 7. Germline V gives CDR1 SGHRS, CDR2 YFSETQ. The CDR3 nucleotides are TGCGCCAGCAGCTTGACCCCAGGGGGCTGGACCGGGGAGCTGTTTTTT. It encodes CASSLTPGGWTGELFF.

This clone was counted a few times. V and J are TRBV15 and TRBJ2-2, with 7 bases aligning to TRBD2. Germline trimming cut 3 bases from V and 4 bases from J; bases unmatched to any gene: 11. The CDR3 spans 17 residues. Germline V lookup: CDR1 LNHNV, CDR2 YYDKDF (reference sequence). The CDR3 loop reads CATSSGIGRVGTGELFF. The CDR3 bases are TGTGCCACCAGCAGCGGGATAGGGAGGGTTGGCACCGGGGAGCTGTTTTTT.

The chain employs TRBV7-8 and TRBJ1-5; D gene ambiguous. V was clipped by 5 bases and J by 6 bases, with 11 bases between them. There are 13 residues in the CDR3. The germline V gene has CDR1 SGHVS and CDR2 FQNEAQ. CDR3 loop: CASSHREGQPQHF. CDR3 nucleotide sequence: TGTGCCAGCAGCCATAGGGAGGGTCAGCCCCAGCATTTT.

The CDR3 region is CASSQSGGQWGEKLFF. Written as DNA, the CDR3 is TGCGCCAGCAGCCAATCCGGGGGACAGTGGGGTGAAAAACTGTTTTTT. J is TRBJ1-4 and V is TRBV4-3, with TRBD1 identical over 7 bases. The germline gives CDR1 LGHNA, CDR2 YSLEER. J was trimmed by 7 bases and V by 2 bases; bases with no gene match: 10. The CDR3 totals 16 residues.

The V and J genes are TRBV5-1 and TRBJ2-7, with a tentative D call TRBD2 (5 bases). The CDR3 length is 14 residues. V lost 0 bases, J lost 6 bases, and 13 bases lay in between. Per germline, CDR1 SGHRS and CDR2 YFSETQ. CDR3 protein: CASSLAKTTGEQYF. The CDR3 DNA is TGCGCCAGCAGCTTGGCCAAGACTACTGGCGAGCAGTACTTC.